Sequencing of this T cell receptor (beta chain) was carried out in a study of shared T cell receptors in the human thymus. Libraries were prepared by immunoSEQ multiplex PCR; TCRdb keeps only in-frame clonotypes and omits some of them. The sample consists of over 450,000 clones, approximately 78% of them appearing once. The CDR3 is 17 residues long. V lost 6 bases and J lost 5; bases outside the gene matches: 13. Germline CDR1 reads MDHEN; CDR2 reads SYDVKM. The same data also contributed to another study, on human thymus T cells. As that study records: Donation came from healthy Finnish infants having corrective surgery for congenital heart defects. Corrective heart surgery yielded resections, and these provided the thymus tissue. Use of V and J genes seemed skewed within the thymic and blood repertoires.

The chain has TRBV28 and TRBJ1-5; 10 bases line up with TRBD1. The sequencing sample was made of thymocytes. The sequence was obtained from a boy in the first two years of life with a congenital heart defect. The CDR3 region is CASSPPLGDRGYQPQHF. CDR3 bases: TGTGCCAGCAGCCCCCCCCTCGGGGACAGGGGCTATCAGCCCCAGCATTTT. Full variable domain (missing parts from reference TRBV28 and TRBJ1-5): DVKVTQSSRYLVKRTGEKVFLECVQDMDHENMFWYRQDPGLGLRLIYFSYDVKMKEKGDIPEGYSVSREKKERFSLILESASTNQTSMYLCASSPPLGDRGYQPQHFGDGTRLSIL.